The TCR beta chain described here comes from a study of blood T cell repertoires in COVID-19 (TCRdb year 2020). In the study overall: Samples from collaborators originated in the United States, Italy and Spain and spanned both the acute and convalescent phases of COVID-19. Subjects who had been exposed to COVID-19, were actively infected with it, or had recovered from it provided the deeply sampled blood TCRbeta repertoires that made up the dataset. The repertoires were released in a freely available public database intended as a resource for research on the immune response to SARS-CoV-2. The samples were drawn from two sources: the first 160 participants of the ongoing ImmuneRACE study, and 1,000 to 1,500 subjects contributed by 6 global collaborators. Nearly every sample came with metadata listing a de-identified subject ID, COVID-19 status, age in years and sex. The prospective study material was composed of cDNA or gDNA derived from T cells, B-cell-depleted T cells, or PBMCs. HLA class I and class II types, where available, came from metadata supplied by the sample provider rather than from assay-based typing. On the study overall, not on this receptor specifically: How much clinical and demographic metadata was included differed by source and by participant, and the metadata was provided uncurated.

As concerns this clone: Its antigen remains undetermined. Nothing much larger sits one base from this clone, and base qualities are not available.

Trimming removed 4 bases from V and 5 bases from J, leaving 6 bases between the germline ends. Taken from cysteine to phenylalanine, the CDR3 has 11 residues. The retained sequence is limited to the CDR3, 33 bases, with the frame set at the first base. CDR1 and CDR2 are drawn from the germline V gene: SNHLY, FYNNEI. TCRbeta CDR3 regions were amplified from genomic DNA using the immunoSEQ Assay, a bias-controlled multiplex PCR. Concerning the study's data processing: The number of nucleated cells in each sample was estimated by amplification of reference gene primers within the assay. To quantify the absolute abundance of each unique TCRbeta CDR3 rearrangement, sequence reads were collapsed and filtered. For each sample, productive Simpson clonality was calculated as the square root of Simpson's diversity index over productive rearrangements. TCRdb stores this immuneACCESS table with in-frame sequences only. Part of the clones is absent; in the studies checked, under half of the shortfall reflects unresolved V genes, and no reason is known for the rest. V, J and clone size are taken as reported in that table, and D and trimming were inferred from the DNA itself. The sample table holds approximately 300,000 clones, of which roughly 86% were seen once. The ten largest account for approximately 10% of the sample.

One collaborating source in Seattle enrolled patients during active infection and followed them longitudinally through the course of disease. Whole blood was collected in K2EDTA tubes by collaborating institutions according to the institutions' own protocols. For TCRbeta analysis, collaborators shipped samples as frozen whole blood, isolated PBMCs, or DNA extracted from either of those sample types. The V and J genes are TRBV2 and TRBJ2-7; 5 matching bases give a weak D call of TRBD1. The sample taken for sequencing was peripheral blood. The TCR originated in a woman aged 25 to 39 with COVID-19, enrolled during active disease. The CDR3 corresponds to CASSVRDEQYF. The DNA sequence is given as TGTGCCAGCAGTGTCAGGGACGAGCAGTACTTC.